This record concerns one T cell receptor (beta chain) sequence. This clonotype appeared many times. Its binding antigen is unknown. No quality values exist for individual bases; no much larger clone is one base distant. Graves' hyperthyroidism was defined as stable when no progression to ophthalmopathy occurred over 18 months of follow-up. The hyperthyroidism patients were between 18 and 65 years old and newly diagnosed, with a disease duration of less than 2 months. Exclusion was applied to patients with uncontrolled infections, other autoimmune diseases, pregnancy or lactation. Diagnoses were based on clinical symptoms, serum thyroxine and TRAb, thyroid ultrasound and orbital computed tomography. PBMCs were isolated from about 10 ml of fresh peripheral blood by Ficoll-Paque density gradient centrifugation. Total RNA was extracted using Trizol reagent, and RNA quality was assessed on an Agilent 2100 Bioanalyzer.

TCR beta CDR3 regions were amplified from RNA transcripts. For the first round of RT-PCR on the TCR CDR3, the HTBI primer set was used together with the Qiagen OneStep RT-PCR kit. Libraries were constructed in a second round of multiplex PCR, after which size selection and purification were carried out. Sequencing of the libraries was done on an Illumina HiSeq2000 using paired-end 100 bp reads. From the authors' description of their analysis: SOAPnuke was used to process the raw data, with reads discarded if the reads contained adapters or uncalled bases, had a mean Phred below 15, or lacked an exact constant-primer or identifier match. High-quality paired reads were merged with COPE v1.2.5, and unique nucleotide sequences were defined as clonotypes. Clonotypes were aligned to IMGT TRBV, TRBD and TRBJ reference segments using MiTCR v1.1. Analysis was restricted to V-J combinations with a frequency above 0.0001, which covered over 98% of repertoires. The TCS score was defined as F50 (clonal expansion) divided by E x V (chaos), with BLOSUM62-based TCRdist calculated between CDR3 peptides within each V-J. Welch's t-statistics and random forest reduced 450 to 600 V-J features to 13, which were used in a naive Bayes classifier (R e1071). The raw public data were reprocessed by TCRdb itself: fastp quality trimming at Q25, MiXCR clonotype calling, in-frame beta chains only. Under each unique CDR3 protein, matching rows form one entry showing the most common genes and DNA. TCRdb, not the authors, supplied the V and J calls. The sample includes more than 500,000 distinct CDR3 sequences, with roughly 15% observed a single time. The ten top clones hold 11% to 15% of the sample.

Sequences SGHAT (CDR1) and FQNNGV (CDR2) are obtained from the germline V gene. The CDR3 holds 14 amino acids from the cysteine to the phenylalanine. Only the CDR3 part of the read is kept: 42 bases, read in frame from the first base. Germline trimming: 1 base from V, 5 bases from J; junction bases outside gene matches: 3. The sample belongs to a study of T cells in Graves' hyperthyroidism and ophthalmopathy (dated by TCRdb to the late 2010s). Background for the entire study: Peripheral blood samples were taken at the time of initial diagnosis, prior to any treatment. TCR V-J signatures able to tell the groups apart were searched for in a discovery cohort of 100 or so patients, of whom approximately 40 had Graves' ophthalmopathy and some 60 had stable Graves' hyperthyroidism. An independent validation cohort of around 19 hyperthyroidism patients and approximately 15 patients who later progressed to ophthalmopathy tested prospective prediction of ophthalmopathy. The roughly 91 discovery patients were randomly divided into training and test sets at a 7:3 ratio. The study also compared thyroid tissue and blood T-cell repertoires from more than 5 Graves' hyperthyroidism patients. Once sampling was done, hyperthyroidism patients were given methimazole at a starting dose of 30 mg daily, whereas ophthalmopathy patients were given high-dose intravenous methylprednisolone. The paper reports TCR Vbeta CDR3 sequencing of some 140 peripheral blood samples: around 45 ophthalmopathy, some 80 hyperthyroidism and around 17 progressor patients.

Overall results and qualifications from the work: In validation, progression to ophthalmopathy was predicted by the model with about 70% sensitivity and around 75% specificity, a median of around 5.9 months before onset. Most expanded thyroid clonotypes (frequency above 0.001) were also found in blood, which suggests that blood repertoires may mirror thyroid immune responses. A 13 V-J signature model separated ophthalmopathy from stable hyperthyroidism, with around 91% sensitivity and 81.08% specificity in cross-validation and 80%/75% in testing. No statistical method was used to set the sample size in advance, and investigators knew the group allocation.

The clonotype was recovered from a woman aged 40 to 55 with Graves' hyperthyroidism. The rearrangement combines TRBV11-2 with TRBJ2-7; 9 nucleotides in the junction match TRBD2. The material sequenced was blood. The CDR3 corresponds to CASSLAAGGDEQYF. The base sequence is TGTGCCAGCAGCTTAGCTGCGGGAGGGGACGAGCAGTACTTC.